The TCR beta chain described here comes from a study of long-term antiretroviral therapy in people with HIV. HIV-positive participants were all treated in the United States. Points on this clone: The antigen is unknown.

Assay version v3.0 of immunoSEQ was used, and it was run at survey level. Per sample, sequencing targeted about 40,000-50,000 T-cell genomes. Libraries were prepared by immunoSEQ multiplex PCR; TCRdb keeps only in-frame clonotypes and omits some of them. The table records around 28,000 clones, 80% to 95% of them present only once. Study-level findings and limits: An increase in diversity followed ART, yet levels stayed below transplant donor controls. Clonal populations expanded prior to ART predominated within the repertoire at all time points.

The CDR3 covers 18 residues. CDR1 and CDR2 from the germline V gene are MGHDK and SYGVNS. With V trimmed by 9 bases and J by 4 bases, 16 bases remained unmatched. The J gene is TRBJ2-1, the V gene TRBV25-1, with 12 bases matching TRBD2. The source of this sequence is a young man with HIV. The source material was unsorted PBMCs, sampled 3.1 years after starting antiretroviral therapy. As DNA, the CDR3 is TGTGCCAGTCACTACCCCCGACTAGCGGGAGAGGAGTACAATGAGCAGTTCTTC. Protein product: CASHYPRLAGEEYNEQFF.